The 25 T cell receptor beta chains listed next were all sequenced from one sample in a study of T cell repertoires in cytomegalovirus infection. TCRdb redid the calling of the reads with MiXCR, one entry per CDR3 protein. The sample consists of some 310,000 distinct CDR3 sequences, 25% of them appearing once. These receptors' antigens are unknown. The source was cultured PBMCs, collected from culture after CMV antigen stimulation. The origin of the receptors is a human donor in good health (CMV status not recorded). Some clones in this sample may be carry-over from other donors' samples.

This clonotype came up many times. The CDR3 nucleotides read TGTGCCAGCAGTCCCTTGACTAGAATCGACGAGCAGTACTTC. This sequence encodes CASSPLTRIDEQYF. The V and J genes are TRBV27 and TRBJ2-7; D perhaps matches TRBD2 (6 bases). The CDR3 spans 14 residues. V lost 5 bases and J 5 bases, leaving 16 bases between the germline ends. Per germline, CDR1 MNHEY and CDR2 SMNVEV (reference sequence).

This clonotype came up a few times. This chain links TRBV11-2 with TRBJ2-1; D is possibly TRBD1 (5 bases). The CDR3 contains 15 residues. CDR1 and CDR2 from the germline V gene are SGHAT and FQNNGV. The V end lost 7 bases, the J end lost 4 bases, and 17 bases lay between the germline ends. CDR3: CASNLQVHGYNEQFF. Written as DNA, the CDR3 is TGTGCCAGCAACCTACAGGTTCATGGGTACAATGAGCAGTTCTTC.

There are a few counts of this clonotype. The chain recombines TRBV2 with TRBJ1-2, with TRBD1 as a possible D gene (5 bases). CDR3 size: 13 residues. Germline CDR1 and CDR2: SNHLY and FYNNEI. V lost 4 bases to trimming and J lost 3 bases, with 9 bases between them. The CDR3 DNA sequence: TGTGCCAGCAGTGTGGGGGATCACTATGGCTACACCTTC. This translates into CASSVGDHYGYTF. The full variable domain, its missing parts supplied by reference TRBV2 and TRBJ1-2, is EPEVTQTPSHQVTQMGQEVILRCVPISNHLYFYWYRQILGQKVEFLVSFYNNEISEKSEIFDDQFSVERPDGSNFTLKIRSTKLEDSAMYFCASSVGDHYGYTFGSGTRLTVV.

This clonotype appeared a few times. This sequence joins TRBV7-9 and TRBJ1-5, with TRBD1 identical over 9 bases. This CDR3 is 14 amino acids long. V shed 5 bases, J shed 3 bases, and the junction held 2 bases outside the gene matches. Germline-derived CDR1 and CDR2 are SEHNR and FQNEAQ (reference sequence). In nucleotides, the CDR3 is TGTGCCAGCAGCCGGACAGGGGCCAATCAGCCCCAGCATTTT. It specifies CASSRTGANQPQHF.

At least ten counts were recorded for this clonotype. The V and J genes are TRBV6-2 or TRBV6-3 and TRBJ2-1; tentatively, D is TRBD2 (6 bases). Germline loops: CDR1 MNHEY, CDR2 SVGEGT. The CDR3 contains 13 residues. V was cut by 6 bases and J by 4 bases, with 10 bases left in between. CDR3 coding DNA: TGTGCCAGCAGCCGGGACTCATACAATGAGCAGTTCTTC. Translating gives CASSRDSYNEQFF.

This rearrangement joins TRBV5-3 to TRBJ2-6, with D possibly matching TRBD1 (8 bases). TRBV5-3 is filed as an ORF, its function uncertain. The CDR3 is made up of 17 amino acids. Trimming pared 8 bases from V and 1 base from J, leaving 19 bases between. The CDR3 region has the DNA TGTGCCAGCAGCCCCGGACAGGGAGGGTCTGGGGCCAACGTCCTGACTTTC. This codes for CASSPGQGGSGANVLTF.

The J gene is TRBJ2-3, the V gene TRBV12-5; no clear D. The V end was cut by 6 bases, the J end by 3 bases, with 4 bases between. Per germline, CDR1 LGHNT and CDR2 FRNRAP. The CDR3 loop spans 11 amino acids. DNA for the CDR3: TGTGCTAGTGGCCTAACAGATACGCAGTATTTT. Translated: CASGLTDTQYF.

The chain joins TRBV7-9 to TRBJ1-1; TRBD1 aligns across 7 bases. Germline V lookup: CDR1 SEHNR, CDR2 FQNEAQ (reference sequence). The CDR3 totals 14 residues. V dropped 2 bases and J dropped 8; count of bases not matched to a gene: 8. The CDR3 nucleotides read TGTGCCAGCAGCTTAAACTCTAGGGGGCAAGAAGCTTTCTTT. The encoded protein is CASSLNSRGQEAFF.

CDR3 sequence: CASSPGQGIAVGYTF. The CDR3 nucleotides read TGCGCCAGCAGCCCGGGACAGGGGATCGCGGTTGGCTACACCTTC. This rearrangement joins TRBV5-1 to TRBJ1-2, with 10 positions matching TRBD1. Trimming cost V 4 bases and J 7 bases; bases outside gene matches: 10. The CDR3 totals 15 residues. In germline, CDR1 is SGHRS, CDR2 YFSETQ.

The CDR3 here is CASRLRPGQGALGGYTF. As DNA, the CDR3 is TGTGCCAGCAGACTACGTCCGGGACAGGGGGCACTGGGGGGCTACACCTTC. The chain recombines TRBV6-1 with TRBJ1-2, with 12 bases lining up with TRBD1. V was pared by 6 bases and J by 8 bases, with 16 bases of the junction left unmatched. The CDR3 loop spans 17 amino acids. Germline assignment: CDR1 MNHNS and CDR2 SASEGT.

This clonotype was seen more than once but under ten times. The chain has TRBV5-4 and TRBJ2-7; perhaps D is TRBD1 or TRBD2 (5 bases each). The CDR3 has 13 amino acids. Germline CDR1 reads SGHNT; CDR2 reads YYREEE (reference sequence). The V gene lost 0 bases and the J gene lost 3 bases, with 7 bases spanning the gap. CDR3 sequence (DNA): TGTGCCAGCAGCTTGGTGGGGGACTACGAGCAGTACGTC. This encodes CASSLVGDYEQYV.

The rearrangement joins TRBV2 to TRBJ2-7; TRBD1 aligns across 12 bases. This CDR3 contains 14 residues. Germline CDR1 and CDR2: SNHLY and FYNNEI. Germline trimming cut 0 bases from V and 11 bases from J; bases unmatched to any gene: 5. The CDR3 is CASSEAGTGGVEYF. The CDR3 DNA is TGTGCCAGCAGTGAAGCTGGGACAGGGGGCGTAGAGTACTTC.

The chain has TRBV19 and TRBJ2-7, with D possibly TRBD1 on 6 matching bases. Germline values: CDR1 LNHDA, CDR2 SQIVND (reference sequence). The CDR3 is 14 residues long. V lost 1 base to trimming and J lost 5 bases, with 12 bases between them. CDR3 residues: CASSIAKGGDEQYV. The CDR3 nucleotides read TGTGCCAGTAGTATAGCTAAAGGGGGAGACGAGCAGTACGTC.

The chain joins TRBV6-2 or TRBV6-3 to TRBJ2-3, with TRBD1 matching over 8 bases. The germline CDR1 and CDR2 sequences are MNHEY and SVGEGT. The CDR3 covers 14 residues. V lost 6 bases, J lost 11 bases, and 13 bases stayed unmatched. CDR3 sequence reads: CASSNGNTGGMQYF. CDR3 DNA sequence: TGTGCCAGCAGCAATGGGAACACAGGGGGTATGCAGTATTTT.

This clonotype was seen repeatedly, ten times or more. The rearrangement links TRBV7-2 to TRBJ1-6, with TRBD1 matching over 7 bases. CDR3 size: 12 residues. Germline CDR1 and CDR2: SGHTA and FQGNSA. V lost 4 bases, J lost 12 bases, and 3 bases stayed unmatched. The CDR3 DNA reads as TGTGCCAGCAGCTCAAACAGGGGACCCCTCCACTTT. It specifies CASSSNRGPLHF.

The CDR3 reads CASSITRGGPTYNEQFF. The CDR3 DNA reads TGTGCCAGCAGTATAACGAGAGGGGGGCCGACCTACAATGAGCAGTTCTTC. The rearrangement links TRBV6-1 to TRBJ2-1; D may correspond to TRBD1 or TRBD2 (6 bases each). Germline CDR1 MNHNS, CDR2 SASEGT. The CDR3 has 17 amino acids. V shed 5 bases and J shed 2 bases, with 19 bases lying between them.

In DNA form, the CDR3 reads TGTGCCAGTATTCAGGGGCGGGAAGAGACCCAGTACTTC. This translates into CASIQGREETQYF. The chain links TRBV28 to TRBJ2-5; D perhaps matches TRBD1 (6 bases). Germline V gives CDR1 MDHEN, CDR2 SYDVKM. V lost 9 bases, J lost 3 bases, and 14 bases lay in between. CDR3 length: 13 residues. Supplemented by reference TRBV28 and TRBJ2-5, the full variable domain reads DVKVTQSSRYLVKRTGEKVFLECVQDMDHENMFWYRQDPGLGLRLIYFSYDVKMKEKGDIPEGYSVSREKKERFSLILESASTNQTSMYLCASIQGREETQYFGPGTRLLVL.

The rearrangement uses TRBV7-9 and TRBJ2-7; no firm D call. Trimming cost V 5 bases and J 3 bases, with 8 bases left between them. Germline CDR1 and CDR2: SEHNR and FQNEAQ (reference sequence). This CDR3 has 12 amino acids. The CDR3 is CASSVVDYEQYV. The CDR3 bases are TGTGCCAGCAGCGTAGTTGACTACGAGCAGTACGTC.

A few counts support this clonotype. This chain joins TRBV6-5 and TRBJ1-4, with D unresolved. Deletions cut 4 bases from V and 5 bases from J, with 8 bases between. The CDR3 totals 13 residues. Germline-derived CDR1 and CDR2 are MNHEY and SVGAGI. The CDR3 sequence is CASSFRTNEKLFF. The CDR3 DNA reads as TGTGCCAGCAGTTTCCGGACGAATGAAAAACTGTTTTTT.

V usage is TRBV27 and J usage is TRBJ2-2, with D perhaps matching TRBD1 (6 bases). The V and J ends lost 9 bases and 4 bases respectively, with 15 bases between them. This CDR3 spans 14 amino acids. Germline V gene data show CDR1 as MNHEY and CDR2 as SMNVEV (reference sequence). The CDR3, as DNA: TGTGCCAGTACAGGGTCGCGGAGCACCGGGGAGCTGTTTTTT. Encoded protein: CASTGSRSTGELFF.

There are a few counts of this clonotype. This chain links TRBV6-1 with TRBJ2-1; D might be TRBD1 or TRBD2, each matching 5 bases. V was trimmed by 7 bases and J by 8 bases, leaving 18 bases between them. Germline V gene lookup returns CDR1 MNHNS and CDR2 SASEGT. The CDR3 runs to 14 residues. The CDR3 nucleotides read TGTGCCAGCAAGTCTCGGGGACCGGAAGATGAGCAGTTCTTC. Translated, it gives CASKSRGPEDEQFF.

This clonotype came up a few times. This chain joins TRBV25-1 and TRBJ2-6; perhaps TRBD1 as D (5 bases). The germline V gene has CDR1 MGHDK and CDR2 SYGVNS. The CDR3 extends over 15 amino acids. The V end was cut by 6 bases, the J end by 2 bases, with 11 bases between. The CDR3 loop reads CASSPQGTGANVLTF. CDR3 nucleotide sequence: TGTGCCAGCAGCCCCCAGGGAACTGGGGCCAACGTCCTGACTTTC.

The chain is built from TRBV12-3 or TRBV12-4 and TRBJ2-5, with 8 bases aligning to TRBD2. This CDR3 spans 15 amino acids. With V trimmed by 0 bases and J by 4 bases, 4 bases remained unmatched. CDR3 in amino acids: CASSLARGAIETQYF. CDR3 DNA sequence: TGTGCCAGCAGTTTAGCGCGGGGGGCCATAGAGACCCAGTACTTC.

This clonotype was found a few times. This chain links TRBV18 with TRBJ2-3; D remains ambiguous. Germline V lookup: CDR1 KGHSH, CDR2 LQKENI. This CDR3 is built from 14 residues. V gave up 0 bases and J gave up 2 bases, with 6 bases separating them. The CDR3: CASSPPTATDTQYF. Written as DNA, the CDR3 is TGTGCCAGCTCACCACCGACTGCCACAGATACGCAGTATTTT.

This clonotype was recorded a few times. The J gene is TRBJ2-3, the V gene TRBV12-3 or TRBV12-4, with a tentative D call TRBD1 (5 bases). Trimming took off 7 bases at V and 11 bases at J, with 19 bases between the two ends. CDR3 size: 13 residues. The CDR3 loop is CASTRVGLGRQYF. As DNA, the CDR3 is TGTGCCAGCACCAGGGTGGGGCTCGGACGGCAGTATTTT.